These T cell receptor beta chains were read from a single sample in a study of blood T cell repertoires in COVID-19. Libraries were prepared by immunoSEQ multiplex PCR; TCRdb keeps only in-frame clonotypes and omits some of them. In the table there are 65,000 to 70,000 clones, around 93% of which are singletons. The sequencing input was peripheral blood. The receptors were sampled from a man between 65 and 79 years old with active COVID-19. CDR3s include the opening cysteine and the closing phenylalanine or tryptophan. Fields, in order: CDR3 DNA, CDR3 protein, D gene, CDR3 length, J gene, V gene, clone size. The D gene is left open where the match is weak. Expanded clones are given a class, and other clones once, few, many or no size at all.

DNA: TGTGCCAGCAGTTACTCGTCAGGACAGGGAAACATTCAGTACTTC
CDR3: CASSYSSGQGNIQYF
D: TRBD1
length: 15
J: TRBJ2-4
V: TRBV6-6
size: few

DNA: TGTGCCAGCTCCGACAGGGGGCTCTCGGATGAGCAGTTCTTC
CDR3: CASSDRGLSDEQFF
D: TRBD1
length: 14
J: TRBJ2-1
V: TRBV18
size: -

DNA: TGCGCCAGCAGTGAGTCGAATGGGGCGGGGGAGCAGTTCTTC
CDR3: CASSESNGAGEQFF
D: -
length: 14
J: TRBJ2-1
V: TRBV10-1
size: -

DNA: TGTGCCAGCAGCCCCAGGGGAGTTAATGAAAAACTGTTTTTT
CDR3: CASSPRGVNEKLFF
D: -
length: 14
J: TRBJ1-4
V: TRBV3-1/TRBV3-2
size: -

DNA: TGTGCCAGCAGCTGGACAGGGTACGGCAATCAGCCCCAGCATTTT
CDR3: CASSWTGYGNQPQHF
D: TRBD1
length: 15
J: TRBJ1-5
V: TRBV6-2/TRBV6-3
size: -

DNA: TGTGCCAGCAGGGAAGTACAGGGGGCCGGCACTGAAGCTTTCTTT
CDR3: CASREVQGAGTEAFF
D: TRBD1
length: 15
J: TRBJ1-1
V: TRBV2
size: -

DNA: TGTGCCAGCAGCCGAACAGGGGCTGGCACAGATACGCAGTATTTT
CDR3: CASSRTGAGTDTQYF
D: TRBD1
length: 15
J: TRBJ2-3
V: TRBV13
size: -

DNA: TGTGCCAGCAGTTCGGGGGGGCCGGCGGAGACCCAGTACTTC
CDR3: CASSSGGPAETQYF
D: TRBD2
length: 14
J: TRBJ2-5
V: TRBV6-5
size: -

DNA: TGTGCCAGCAGCCAGGCTAGCGGGGGCCTTGAGCAGTTCTTC
CDR3: CASSQASGGLEQFF
D: TRBD2
length: 14
J: TRBJ2-1
V: TRBV3-1/TRBV3-2
size: -

DNA: TGTGCCAGCAGTGGCAACATAGCCGCCGGCACCGGGGAGCTGTTTTTT
CDR3: CASSGNIAAGTGELFF
D: -
length: 16
J: TRBJ2-2
V: TRBV2
size: -

DNA: TGCAGCGTTGCGGGACAGCCATACTCTGGGGCCAACGTCCTGACTTTC
CDR3: CSVAGQPYSGANVLTF
D: TRBD1
length: 16
J: TRBJ2-6
V: TRBV29-1
size: -

DNA: TGCAGTGCTAGTGTACAGATGAACACTGAAGCTTTCTTT
CDR3: CSASVQMNTEAFF
D: -
length: 13
J: TRBJ1-1
V: TRBV20-1
size: -

DNA: TGCGCCAGCAGCCCGGCGGGGGTCGGGTCCTACGAGCAGTACTTC
CDR3: CASSPAGVGSYEQYF
D: TRBD2
length: 15
J: TRBJ2-7
V: TRBV5-1
size: -

DNA: TGTGCCAGCAGTCCCTTTCTGGGGGGGAGTACAACTAATGAAAAACTGTTTTTT
CDR3: CASSPFLGGSTTNEKLFF
D: -
length: 18
J: TRBJ1-4
V: TRBV6-6
size: -

DNA: TGTGCCAGCTTAGGCGGGACCCCGTCCGGGAACACCGGGGAGCTGTTTTTT
CDR3: CASLGGTPSGNTGELFF
D: -
length: 17
J: TRBJ2-2
V: TRBV18
size: -

DNA: TGTGCCAGTAGTACGACAGGGGGCAGTCAGCCCCAGCATTTT
CDR3: CASSTTGGSQPQHF
D: TRBD1
length: 14
J: TRBJ1-5
V: TRBV19
size: -

DNA: TGTGCCAGCAGTTACCGGAAACCCGGGACACCTCGCACAGATACGCAGTATTTT
CDR3: CASSYRKPGTPRTDTQYF
D: -
length: 18
J: TRBJ2-3
V: TRBV6-2/TRBV6-3
size: once

DNA: TGTGCCAGTAGTAAACAGTCTTTCGGGGATGAAAAACTGTTTTTT
CDR3: CASSKQSFGDEKLFF
D: -
length: 15
J: TRBJ1-4
V: TRBV19
size: -

DNA: TGTGCCAGTAGTATAGATTATAGCAATCAGCCCCAGCATTTT
CDR3: CASSIDYSNQPQHF
D: -
length: 14
J: TRBJ1-5
V: TRBV19
size: -

DNA: TGTGCCAGCAGCCTTCTGGGGCTCCATGAGCAGTTCTTC
CDR3: CASSLLGLHEQFF
D: -
length: 13
J: TRBJ2-1
V: TRBV5-5
size: -

DNA: TGTGCCAGTAGTATCCATCCTGGGCAATCCTACGAGCAGTACTTC
CDR3: CASSIHPGQSYEQYF
D: -
length: 15
J: TRBJ2-7
V: TRBV19
size: -

DNA: TGTGCCAGTAGTATGTATTCTAACTATGGCTACACCTTC
CDR3: CASSMYSNYGYTF
D: -
length: 13
J: TRBJ1-2
V: TRBV19
size: -

DNA: TGTGCCAGTAGTGGCCAGGCAAGTGAAAAACTGTTTTTT
CDR3: CASSGQASEKLFF
D: -
length: 13
J: TRBJ1-4
V: TRBV19
size: -

DNA: TGTGCCAGCAGCTTGGCCGGGACAGGGTTCTCTGGGGCCAACGTCCTGACTTTC
CDR3: CASSLAGTGFSGANVLTF
D: TRBD1
length: 18
J: TRBJ2-6
V: TRBV5-4
size: -

DNA: TGCGCCAGCAGCTCATTGGGGGCGGACACTGAAGCTTTCTTT
CDR3: CASSSLGADTEAFF
D: -
length: 14
J: TRBJ1-1
V: TRBV5-1
size: -

DNA: TGCGCCAGCAGTCCCCCGGGACTGCACCAAGAGACCCAGTACTTC
CDR3: CASSPPGLHQETQYF
D: -
length: 15
J: TRBJ2-5
V: TRBV10-2
size: -

DNA: TGTGCCAGCAGCTTAGGCTCAGGGGATGGTTCACCCCTCCACTTT
CDR3: CASSLGSGDGSPLHF
D: -
length: 15
J: TRBJ1-6
V: TRBV7-9
size: -

DNA: TGTGCCAGCAGCACCGGGATAGATACGCAGTATTTT
CDR3: CASSTGIDTQYF
D: -
length: 12
J: TRBJ2-3
V: TRBV6-2/TRBV6-3
size: -

DNA: TGTGCCAGCACCAGGACCCAGGGAAACACTGAAGCTTTCTTT
CDR3: CASTRTQGNTEAFF
D: -
length: 14
J: TRBJ1-1
V: TRBV2
size: -

DNA: TGTGCCAGCAGCCCTTTAGCCCCGCGGGGGAACTATGGCTACACCTTC
CDR3: CASSPLAPRGNYGYTF
D: -
length: 16
J: TRBJ1-2
V: TRBV5-6
size: once

DNA: TGTGCCAGCAGCCAAGATACCGTGAGCGGCTACACCTTC
CDR3: CASSQDTVSGYTF
D: -
length: 13
J: TRBJ1-2
V: TRBV3-1/TRBV3-2
size: -

DNA: TGCGCCAGCAGCTTGCTGACTGGCAGGGGGTCTGAAGCTTTCTTT
CDR3: CASSLLTGRGSEAFF
D: TRBD1
length: 15
J: TRBJ1-1
V: TRBV5-1
size: -

DNA: TGTGCCAGCAGCTTATTAGCGGGGGGGGGACAAGAGACCCAGTACTTC
CDR3: CASSLLAGGGQETQYF
D: TRBD2
length: 16
J: TRBJ2-5
V: TRBV7-2
size: few

DNA: TGTGCCAGCAGCCCAAGCGGACGAGACAATGAGCAGTTCTTC
CDR3: CASSPSGRDNEQFF
D: -
length: 14
J: TRBJ2-1
V: TRBV9
size: -

DNA: TGTGCCAGCAGCCGGGGACAAGGCGCCTCTAGCGGGGGTTCCTACAATGAGCAGTTCTTC
CDR3: CASSRGQGASSGGSYNEQFF
D: TRBD2
length: 20
J: TRBJ2-1
V: TRBV6-4
size: -

DNA: TGTGCCAGCACCGAACTCGGGACAGGGGGCTACGAGCAGTACTTC
CDR3: CASTELGTGGYEQYF
D: TRBD1
length: 15
J: TRBJ2-7
V: TRBV2
size: -

DNA: TGTGCCAGCAGGAAGCCGGGGACAGGGCCCAATTCACCCCTCCACTTT
CDR3: CASRKPGTGPNSPLHF
D: TRBD1
length: 16
J: TRBJ1-6
V: TRBV25-1
size: few

DNA: TGTGCCAGCAGGACCTGGGGGGGGACCGACACAGATACGCAGTATTTT
CDR3: CASRTWGGTDTDTQYF
D: TRBD2
length: 16
J: TRBJ2-3
V: TRBV25-1
size: -

DNA: TGTGCCACCAGCACGCAGACAGGGTTATCTGGAAACACCATATATTTT
CDR3: CATSTQTGLSGNTIYF
D: TRBD1
length: 16
J: TRBJ1-3
V: TRBV15
size: -

DNA: TGTGCCAGCAGTTACTCGACAGGGCCCTACAATGAGCAGTTCTTC
CDR3: CASSYSTGPYNEQFF
D: TRBD1
length: 15
J: TRBJ2-1
V: TRBV6-5
size: -

DNA: TGTGCCAGCAGCTTGGGGCTAGCGGGGCCGACAGATACGCAGTATTTT
CDR3: CASSLGLAGPTDTQYF
D: TRBD2
length: 16
J: TRBJ2-3
V: TRBV5-8
size: -

DNA: TGTGCCAGCAGTGCGTTCGGGAGGGGAAGGGAGCAGTTCTTC
CDR3: CASSAFGRGREQFF
D: TRBD2
length: 14
J: TRBJ2-1
V: TRBV25-1
size: once

DNA: TGTGCCAGCAGCCCGGGACAGGGAAGGTTTGGGGAGACCCAGTACTTC
CDR3: CASSPGQGRFGETQYF
D: TRBD1
length: 16
J: TRBJ2-5
V: TRBV3-1/TRBV3-2
size: -

DNA: TGCGCCAGCACCCAGTCTAGCGGTCCAGATACGCAGTATTTT
CDR3: CASTQSSGPDTQYF
D: TRBD2
length: 14
J: TRBJ2-3
V: TRBV5-1
size: -

DNA: TGCAGCGTTGACGGGTCAGGGGGCGGGAGCGGGGAGCTGTTTTTT
CDR3: CSVDGSGGGSGELFF
D: -
length: 15
J: TRBJ2-2
V: TRBV29-1
size: -

DNA: TGTGCCAGCAGCCCCATGGCAGGGTATGGAACCGGGGAGCTGTTTTTT
CDR3: CASSPMAGYGTGELFF
D: -
length: 16
J: TRBJ2-2
V: TRBV7-9
size: -

DNA: TGCGCCAGCAGCTTGGAACCGGGGGATTACAATGAGCAGTTCTTC
CDR3: CASSLEPGDYNEQFF
D: -
length: 15
J: TRBJ2-1
V: TRBV5-1
size: -

DNA: TGTGCCAGCAGCTTAGTAATGGAGGGCGAGTCTCCGTACTTC
CDR3: CASSLVMEGESPYF
D: -
length: 14
J: TRBJ2-5
V: TRBV7-6
size: once

DNA: TGCGCCAGCAGCCAAAACAGGGCACCAACCTACAATGAGCAGTTCTTC
CDR3: CASSQNRAPTYNEQFF
D: -
length: 16
J: TRBJ2-1
V: TRBV4-1
size: -